This passage covers 19 T cell receptor beta chains from one sample sequenced in a study of cytomegalovirus exposure and HLA in healthy donors. In the PCR, 60 Vbeta and 13 Jbeta primers were used. The method was immunoSEQ multiplex PCR; TCRdb's version includes in-frame clones alone and lacks a portion of them. The table records 150,000 or so clones, almost 80% of them present only once. The sequenced material came from PBMCs. The receptors stem from a female donor in good health and CMV-seronegative.

The chain carries TRBV7-8 and TRBJ2-7, with TRBD2 as a possible D gene (5 bases). The V end was cut by 3 bases, the J end by 7 bases, with 13 bases between. Per germline, CDR1 SGHVS and CDR2 FQNEAQ. CDR3 length equals 13 residues. The CDR3 nucleotides are TGTGCCAGCAGCTTCGGGCTAGCCGGGGAGCAGTACTTC. Translated, it gives CASSFGLAGEQYF. Using reference TRBV7-8 and TRBJ2-7 for the parts outside the CDR3, the full variable domain is GAGVSQSPRYKVAKRGQDVALRCDPISGHVSLFWYQQALGQGPEFLTYFQNEAQLDKSGLPSDRFFAERPEGSVSTLKIQRTQQEDSAVYLCASSFGLAGEQYFGPGTRLTVT.

V and J are TRBV7-2 and TRBJ2-3, with 15 bases identical to TRBD2. Germline V gene lookup returns CDR1 SGHTA and CDR2 FQGNSA. This CDR3 has 17 amino acids. V shed 5 bases and J 5 bases; nucleotides not matched to a gene: 8. CDR3 sequence reads: CASSLGLAGGPKDTQYF. Written as DNA, the CDR3 is TGTGCCAGCAGCCTAGGACTAGCGGGAGGGCCGAAAGATACGCAGTATTTT.

The CDR3 here is CASSKGLAGLGELFF. DNA of the CDR3: TGTGCCAGCAGTAAGGGACTAGCGGGATTAGGGGAGCTGTTTTTT. V and J are TRBV6-5 and TRBJ2-2, with 13 bases aligning to TRBD2. Germline CDR1 and CDR2: MNHEY and SVGAGI. The CDR3 loop spans 15 amino acids. Losses at the gene ends were 5 bases for V and 8 bases for J; bases not matched to a gene: 5.

This clone was observed once. The V call is TRBV5-6, the J call TRBJ1-5; no reliable D call. Per germline, CDR1 SGHDT and CDR2 YYEEEE. The ends were cut back, 4 bases at V and 4 bases at J, with 12 bases in the middle. The CDR3 length is 14 residues. As DNA, the CDR3 is TGTGCCAGCAGCACGGAGGGCCTTAATCAGCCCCAGCATTTT. Translated: CASSTEGLNQPQHF.

The chain employs TRBV6-5 and TRBJ2-2, with 10 bases fitting TRBD1. The V and J ends lost 6 bases and 5 bases, in that order; junction bases with no gene match: 6. This CDR3 region has 15 residues. Germline V gives CDR1 MNHEY, CDR2 SVGAGI. The CDR3 nucleotides are TGTGCCAGCAGCTTGACAGGGGGCGAAACCGGGGAGCTGTTTTTT. Its translation is CASSLTGGETGELFF.

The chain recombines TRBV4-1 with TRBJ1-1; 7 positions match TRBD1. The CDR3 covers 15 residues. Germline CDR1 reads MGHRA; CDR2 reads YSYEKL. V lost 1 base, J lost 0 bases, and 2 bases stayed unmatched. The CDR3 bases are TGCGCCAGCAGCCAAGGAACAGGGGTGAACACTGAAGCTTTCTTT. It encodes CASSQGTGVNTEAFF.

CDR3 in amino acids: CASFRGGYTF. The CDR3 region has the DNA TGTGCCAGCTTTCGGGGAGGCTACACCTTC. The gene calls are TRBV28 and TRBJ1-2; D gene unclear. Trimming removed 8 bases at V and 8 bases at J, with 9 bases between. Germline CDR1 and CDR2: MDHEN and SYDVKM. There are 10 residues in the CDR3.

The gene calls are TRBV7-9 and TRBJ2-3; TRBD2 agrees at 10 bases. Trimming at V came to 4 bases and at J to 4 bases, leaving 2 bases not matched to a gene. The CDR3 spans 14 residues. Germline assignment: CDR1 SEHNR and CDR2 FQNEAQ (reference sequence). The CDR3 coding sequence is TGTGCCAGCAGCTCTAGCGGGAGCTCAGATACGCAGTATTTT. Translation: CASSSSGSSDTQYF.

The V and J genes are TRBV2 and TRBJ1-4; D might be TRBD1 (5 bases). CDR1 is SNHLY and CDR2 is FYNNEI in the germline V gene. V shed 3 bases and J shed 8 bases, with 7 bases lying between them. CDR3 size: 12 residues. CDR3 sequence reads: CASSEGGEKLFF. In nucleotides, the CDR3 is TGTGCCAGCAGTGAGGGGGGGGAAAAACTGTTTTTT.

The rearrangement links TRBV5-6 to TRBJ2-2, with 8 bases lining up with TRBD2. Trimming cost V 3 bases and J 6 bases; bases outside gene matches: 1. The CDR3 loop spans 13 amino acids. In germline, CDR1 is SGHDT, CDR2 YYEEEE. Here the CDR3 reads CASSWGLAGELFF. The DNA for the CDR3 is TGTGCCAGCAGCTGGGGACTAGCCGGGGAGCTGTTTTTT.

This chain connects TRBV28 to TRBJ2-7; maybe TRBD1 (6 bases). The CDR3 spans 14 residues. V was cut by 8 bases and J by 7 bases, with 21 bases left in between. Germline CDR1 and CDR2: MDHEN and SYDVKM. DNA of the CDR3: TGTGCCAGCGCAGGGGACATTCGACCGGGGGAGCAGTACTTC. This encodes CASAGDIRPGEQYF.

The V gene is TRBV4-3, the J gene TRBJ2-1; a possible D gene is TRBD2 (6 bases). CDR1 is LGHNA, CDR2 YSLEER, per germline. Trimming took off 0 bases at V and 3 bases at J, with 15 bases between the two ends. CDR3 length equals 17 residues. CDR3 amino acids: CASSQDPISGVYNEQFF. The CDR3 DNA reads TGCGCCAGCAGCCAAGATCCGATTAGCGGAGTCTACAATGAGCAGTTCTTC.

This chain joins TRBV6-6 and TRBJ1-5, with D possibly being TRBD1 (5 bases). V was clipped by 2 bases and J by 5 bases, with 16 bases between them. Germline CDR1 and CDR2: MNHNY and SVGAGI (reference sequence). The CDR3 is 16 residues long. The DNA of the CDR3 is TGTGCCAGCAGTTACGGAGTTGCCAGGGCGTATCAGCCCCAGCATTTT. The encoded protein is CASSYGVARAYQPQHF.

This chain connects TRBV7-9 to TRBJ2-1; TRBD2 matches at 12 bases. CDR1 and CDR2 from the germline V gene are SEHNR and FQNEAQ (reference sequence). This CDR3 is 17 amino acids long. The ends lost 3 bases at V and 8 bases at J; junction bases unmatched: 11. This chain's CDR3 is CASSFPSTSGSRHEQFF. In DNA, the CDR3 is TGTGCCAGCAGCTTCCCTTCGACTAGCGGGAGTAGACATGAGCAGTTCTTC.

This chain uses TRBV10-1 with TRBJ1-1, with 9 nucleotides matching TRBD1. The junction had 9 bases not matched to a gene; V was cut back by 7 bases and J by 3 bases. The germline V gene encodes CDR1 WNHNN and CDR2 SYGVQD (reference sequence). This CDR3 region has 15 residues. The CDR3 region is CASTYRGRWDTEAFF. The CDR3 nucleotides read TGCGCCAGCACCTACAGGGGGCGCTGGGACACTGAAGCTTTCTTT.

J is TRBJ2-7 and V is TRBV5-1; 9 bases are a match to TRBD2. Losses at the gene ends were 3 bases for V and 2 bases for J; bases not matched to a gene: 12. Germline loops: CDR1 SGHRS, CDR2 YFSETQ. This CDR3 contains 17 residues. The DNA for the CDR3 is TGCGCCAGCAGCTGGACCTTTGAGCGGGAGGTCACCTACGAGCAGTACTTC. Translation: CASSWTFEREVTYEQYF.

The chain is built from TRBV15 and TRBJ2-7; 7 bases line up with TRBD2. V shed 0 bases and J 2 bases; nucleotides not matched to a gene: 4. CDR1 and CDR2 from the germline V gene are LNHNV and YYDKDF (reference sequence). The CDR3 extends over 15 amino acids. Here the CDR3 reads CATSRERGGTYEQYF. In DNA form, the CDR3 reads TGTGCCACCAGCAGAGAAAGGGGAGGGACCTACGAGCAGTACTTC.

The chain employs TRBV2 and TRBJ2-5; 14 nucleotides match TRBD2. CDR1 SNHLY and CDR2 FYNNEI come from the germline V gene. The CDR3 is 16 amino acids. V was clipped by 6 bases and J by 4 bases; unmatched bases: 7. The CDR3 nucleotides are TGTGCCAGCAGCTACACCGGGACTAGCGGGAGAGAGACCCAGTACTTC. Amino acids: CASSYTGTSGRETQYF. Full variable domain (outside the CDR3, taken from reference TRBV2 and TRBJ2-5): EPEVTQTPSHQVTQMGQEVILRCVPISNHLYFYWYRQILGQKVEFLVSFYNNEISEKSEIFDDQFSVERPDGSNFTLKIRSTKLEDSAMYFCASSYTGTSGRETQYFGPGTRLLVL.

This chain joins TRBV7-2 and TRBJ2-7; TRBD2 might be the D (5 bases). The CDR3 loop spans 16 amino acids. Germline CDR1 is SGHTA and CDR2 is FQGNSA. Trimming took 4 bases from V and 1 from J, leaving 17 bases between them. CDR3 DNA: TGTGCCAGCAGCTATCAAGTGGGAGAAGGTTCCTACGAGCAGTACTTC. Translated: CASSYQVGEGSYEQYF.